Listed here is a single T cell receptor (beta chain). The data derive from a study of shared clonotypes between healthy human individuals. Negatively enriched CD4+ T cells were divided by CD45RA into naive and memory. In germline, CDR1 is MNHEY, CDR2 SVGAGI. Trimming stripped 4 bases from V and 2 bases from J, with 15 bases between. The CDR3 loop spans 15 amino acids. In the sorted-subset replicate PCRs, about 190 ng DNA, around 32,000 T cell genomes, was used. The table came from immunoSEQ multiplex PCR; TCRdb's copy has only in-frame clones and leaves some out. The sample shows roughly 1,500,000 clones, 98% of them seen only once.

The V gene is TRBV6-5, the J gene TRBJ2-7, with D possibly TRBD1 on 6 matching bases. The sequenced sample was naive CD4+ T cells sorted from blood. As for subset: CD45RA+ positively selected. The receptor comes from a man aged 25-40 years in good health. For the CDR3, the DNA is TGTGCCAGCAGTTTTACCCGGGACAAGACCTACGAGCAGTACTTC. Translated: CASSFTRDKTYEQYF.